This T cell receptor beta chain was obtained from a study of early T cells in non-severe SARS-CoV-2 infection. The wider study: Chains stayed unpaired after sequencing of bulk RNA from unsorted whole blood.

Study outcomes and limitations: Matching against VDJdb likely underestimated virus-specific expansions, favoring anti-spike CD8.

Germline-derived CDR1 and CDR2 are LGHDT and YNNKEL (reference sequence). With 4 bases removed from V and 5 bases from J, the gap between germline ends came to 21 bases. The CDR3 has 17 residues. The library protocol tagged individual cDNA molecules with unique molecular identifiers. TCRdb re-analysed the 5' RACE reads in MiXCR, keeping a single row per CDR3 protein. Found here are about 80,000 distinct CDR3 sequences, 9% to 13% of them singletons; the top ten hold roughly 2.6%. With regard to this clonotype: Its target is not known.

The sample consisted of whole blood. This chain links TRBV3-1 with TRBJ2-4; TRBD1 might be the D (6 bases). The TCR originated in an adult who was a healthcare worker with PCR-confirmed SARS-CoV-2 infection or an uninfected control (not recorded which). The CDR3 sequence is CASSPLKGTSAQNIQYF. Here the CDR3 DNA reads TGTGCCAGCAGCCCTCTGAAGGGGACATCTGCCCAAAACATTCAGTACTTC. Full variable domain (rest looked up from reference TRBV3-1 and TRBJ2-4): DTAVSQTPKYLVTQMGNDKSIKCEQNLGHDTMYWYKQDSKKFLKIMFSYNNKELIINETVPNRFSPKSPDKAHLNLHINSLELGDSAVYFCASSPLKGTSAQNIQYFGAGTRLSVL.